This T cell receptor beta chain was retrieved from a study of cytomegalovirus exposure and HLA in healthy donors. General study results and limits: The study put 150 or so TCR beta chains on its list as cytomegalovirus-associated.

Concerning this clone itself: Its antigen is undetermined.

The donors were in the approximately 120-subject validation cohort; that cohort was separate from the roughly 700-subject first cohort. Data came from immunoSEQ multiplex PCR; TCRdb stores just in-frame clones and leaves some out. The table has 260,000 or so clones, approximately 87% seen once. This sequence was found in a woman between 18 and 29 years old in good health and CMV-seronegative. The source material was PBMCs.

The CDR3 sequence: CASSEGTGGVETQYF. The CDR3 nucleotides read TGTGCCAGCAGTGAAGGGACAGGGGGTGTGGAGACCCAGTACTTC. V is TRBV6-4 and J is TRBJ2-5; 11 bases are a match to TRBD1. With V trimmed by 3 bases and J by 5 bases, 5 bases remained unmatched. Germline V CDR1 and CDR2: MRHNA, SNTAGT. This CDR3 has 15 amino acids.